This T cell receptor (beta chain) comes out of a study of shared clonotypes between healthy human individuals. This clone showed up just once. Only in-frame clones appear in the TCRdb table, and some are missing; sequencing was by immunoSEQ multiplex PCR. The sample lists about 1,900,000 clones; approximately 94% were seen once. Naive CD8 cells lacked CD45RO, underwent positive selection for CCR7 and left out terminally differentiated effector memory CD45RA+ cells. V trimming: 5 bases; J trimming: 6 bases; junction bases outside the gene matches: 14. CDR3 length: 16 amino acids. Germline values: CDR1 SEHNR, CDR2 FQNEAQ (reference sequence).

The chain is built from TRBV7-9 and TRBJ2-7, with 9 bases identical to TRBD1. Sequenced: naive CD8+ T cells sorted from blood. The sequence was obtained from a man aged 18 to 30 in good health. The CDR3 region is CASSPVGTGYLGEQYF. Here the CDR3 DNA reads TGTGCCAGCAGCCCGGTTGGGACAGGGTACCTTGGCGAGCAGTACTTC.